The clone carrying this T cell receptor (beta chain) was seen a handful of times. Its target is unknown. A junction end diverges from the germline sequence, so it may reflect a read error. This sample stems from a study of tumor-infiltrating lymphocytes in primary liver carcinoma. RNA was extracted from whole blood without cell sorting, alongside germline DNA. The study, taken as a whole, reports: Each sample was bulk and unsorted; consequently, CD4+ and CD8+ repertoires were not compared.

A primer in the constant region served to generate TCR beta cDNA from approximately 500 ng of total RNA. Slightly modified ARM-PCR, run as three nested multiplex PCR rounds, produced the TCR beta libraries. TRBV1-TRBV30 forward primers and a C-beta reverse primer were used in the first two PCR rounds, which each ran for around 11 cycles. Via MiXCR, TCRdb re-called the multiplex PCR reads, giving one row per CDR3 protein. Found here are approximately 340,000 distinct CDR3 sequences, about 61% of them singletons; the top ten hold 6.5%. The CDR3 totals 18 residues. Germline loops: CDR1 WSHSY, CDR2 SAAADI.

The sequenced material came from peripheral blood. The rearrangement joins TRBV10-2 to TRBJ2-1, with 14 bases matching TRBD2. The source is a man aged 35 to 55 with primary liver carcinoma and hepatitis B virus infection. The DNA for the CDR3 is TGCACCAGCAGTGAGTCTGCTGCGGGGACTAGCGGGAGACCTGAGCAGTTCTTC. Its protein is CTSSESAAGTSGRPEQFF.